The entry that follows covers one TCR beta chain sequence. In the naive CD8 group, cells lacked CD45RO and were positively selected for CCR7, so terminally differentiated effector memory CD45RA+ cells were left out. Recent acute infections and vaccinations were absent in the healthy HIV-negative adult donors. Several immunoSEQ plates received, in even portions, the genomic DNA of each subset. Repertoires were generated with immunoSEQ multiplex PCR, while TCRdb's copy carries only in-frame clones and drops some. The sample consists of more than 2 million clones, about 94% of them appearing once. The sample comes from a study of shared clonotypes between healthy human individuals. Overall study context: Three plates were used per donor for CD4 naive, three for CD4 memory, two for CD8 naive and one for CD8 memory.

The V gene's germline CDR1 is MDHEN and CDR2 SYDVKM. V gave up 4 bases and J gave up 4 bases; unmatched junction bases: 9. This CDR3 is built from 16 residues. The chain uses TRBV28 and TRBJ2-2; 7 bases line up with TRBD1. The source is a man younger than 30 in good health. The sequenced material came from naive CD8+ T cells sorted from blood. The CDR3, as DNA: TGTGCCAGCAGTTCCAACCGGGACAGTCTCACCGGGGAGCTGTTTTTT. It encodes CASSSNRDSLTGELFF.